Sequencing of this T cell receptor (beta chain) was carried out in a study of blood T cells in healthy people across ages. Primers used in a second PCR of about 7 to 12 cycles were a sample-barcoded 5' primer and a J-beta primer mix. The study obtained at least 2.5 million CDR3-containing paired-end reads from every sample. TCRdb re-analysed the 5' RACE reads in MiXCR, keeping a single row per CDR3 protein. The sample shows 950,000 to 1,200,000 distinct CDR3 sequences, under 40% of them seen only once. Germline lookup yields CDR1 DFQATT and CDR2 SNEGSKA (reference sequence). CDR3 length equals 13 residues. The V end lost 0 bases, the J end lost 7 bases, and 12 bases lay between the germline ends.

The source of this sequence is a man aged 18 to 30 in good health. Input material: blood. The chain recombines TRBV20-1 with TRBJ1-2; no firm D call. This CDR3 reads CSARDLSIFGYTF. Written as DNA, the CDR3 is TGCAGTGCTAGAGATCTCAGCATATTTGGCTACACCTTC.